The entry below gives a single T cell receptor beta chain sequence along with its context. The sample originates from a study of blood T cell repertoires in COVID-19. Overall study: Samples of COVID-19 (acute and convalescent) were obtained from the United States, Italy and Spain. T cells, B-cell-depleted T cells, or PBMCs supplied cDNA or gDNA.

Authors' methods: The authors estimated nucleated cell counts from reference gene primer amplification. The assay was immunoSEQ multiplex PCR, and TCRdb's table has in-frame clones only and misses some. The V and J calls and clone size come from that table; D and trimming were worked out from the DNA. Of approximately 93,000 clones detected, about 76% appear once; the ten largest clones hold approximately 9.2%. The CDR3 covers 15 residues. V was clipped by 2 bases and J by 9 bases; unmatched bases: 6. CDR1 is SNHLY and CDR2 is FYNNEI in the germline V gene. The rearrangement joins TRBV2 to TRBJ2-1, with 11 bases aligning to TRBD2. The sequence derives from a woman older than 75 with acute or convalescent COVID-19. Source material: peripheral blood. In nucleotides, the CDR3 is TGTGCCAGCAGTGAATTTAGCGGGAGGGCCAGTGAGCAGTTCTTC. This codes for CASSEFSGRASEQFF.